The next 10 T cell receptor beta chains were all read from a single sample in a study of blood T cell repertoires in COVID-19. Sequencing was performed with immunoSEQ multiplex PCR; in TCRdb, only in-frame clones are kept and a portion is missing. The sample lists hundreds of thousands of clones; about 87% were seen once. The sequenced sample was peripheral blood. Receptors were obtained from a man aged 70-80 years with acute or convalescent COVID-19.

This chain joins TRBV6-6 and TRBJ2-5; a possible D gene is TRBD2 (7 bases). V was pared by 6 bases and J by 2 bases, with 16 bases between. The CDR3 extends over 15 amino acids. Germline V gene sequence: CDR1 MNHNY, CDR2 SVGAGI (reference sequence). This CDR3 reads CASRIQGGGQETQYF. CDR3 coding DNA: TGTGCCAGCAGGATACAGGGAGGGGGTCAAGAGACCCAGTACTTC.

The rearrangement links TRBV6-2 or TRBV6-3 to TRBJ2-3, with 11 bases identical to TRBD2. CDR1 MNHEY and CDR2 SVGEGT come from the germline V gene. The CDR3 is 18 residues long. Trimming at V came to 5 bases and at J to 2 bases, leaving 12 bases not matched to a gene. The CDR3 sequence is CASSLTSGGRSYTDTQYF. Written as DNA, the CDR3 is TGTGCCAGCAGTCTTACTAGCGGGGGCCGGTCCTACACAGATACGCAGTATTTT.

The chain recombines TRBV7-2 with TRBJ2-3; no clear D. Germline lookup yields CDR1 SGHTA and CDR2 FQGNSA. The CDR3 is made up of 13 amino acids. Trimming shortened V by 5 bases and J by 3 bases, and 9 bases separated the two germline ends. DNA for the CDR3: TGTGCCAGCAGCATACAGCTTACAGATACGCAGTATTTT. Its translation: CASSIQLTDTQYF.

The sample holds one count of this clone. The chain has TRBV27 and TRBJ2-7; D unresolved. Germline V gives CDR1 MNHEY, CDR2 SMNVEV (reference sequence). This CDR3 contains 13 residues. Trimming left V 4 bases short and J 6 bases short, with 13 bases between. The chain's CDR3 is CASSSEKVSEQYF. CDR3 sequence (DNA): TGTGCCAGCAGTTCGGAGAAGGTCTCCGAGCAGTACTTC.

The V and J genes are TRBV6-6 and TRBJ2-7; 7 positions match TRBD1. V shed 7 bases, J shed 0 bases, and the junction held 9 bases outside the gene matches. The germline V gene has CDR1 MNHNY and CDR2 SVGAGI (reference sequence). The CDR3 runs to 15 residues. The CDR3 coding sequence is TGTGCCAGCACACCACAGGGGAAAAGCTCCTACGAGCAGTACTTC. This sequence encodes CASTPQGKSSYEQYF.

The rearrangement joins TRBV2 to TRBJ2-5, with 7 bases aligning to TRBD1. There are 14 residues in the CDR3. Germline loops: CDR1 SNHLY, CDR2 FYNNEI. Unmatched junction bases numbered 7, after V lost 2 bases and J lost 7 bases. The CDR3 DNA reads TGTGCCAGCAGTGAATTCCAGGGGGTGGGGACCCAGTACTTC. This encodes CASSEFQGVGTQYF.

A remark on this clone: Other DNA sequences of this sample code for an identical CDR3. The chain couples TRBV12-3 or TRBV12-4 to TRBJ2-7; D is unclear. The V gene lost 6 bases and the J gene lost 3 bases, with 6 bases spanning the gap. The length of the CDR3 is 11 residues. CDR3 coding DNA: TGTGCCAGCAGCTCCTTCTACGAGCAGTACTTC. This encodes CASSSFYEQYF.

The chain couples TRBV5-1 to TRBJ2-6; no reliable D call. The germline V gene encodes CDR1 SGHRS and CDR2 YFSETQ. Between the trimmed V and J ends, which lost 0 bases and 1 base, there was a span of 5 bases. The CDR3 is made up of 15 amino acids. This CDR3 reads CASSLVQSGANVLTF. Written as DNA, the CDR3 is TGCGCCAGCAGCTTGGTCCAGTCTGGGGCCAACGTCCTGACTTTC.

This chain links TRBV3-1 (or the pseudogene TRBV3-2) with TRBJ2-3, with 11 bases identical to TRBD2. Germline V gene lookup returns CDR1 LGHDT and CDR2 YNNKEL (reference sequence). This CDR3 spans 17 amino acids. V lost 0 bases to trimming and J lost 2 bases; unmatched junction nucleotides: 4. CDR3 region: CASSQEGLADDTDTQYF. The DNA for the CDR3 is TGTGCCAGCAGCCAAGAGGGACTAGCGGACGACACAGATACGCAGTATTTT.

This chain connects TRBV18 to TRBJ2-3, with no clear D. This CDR3 contains 12 residues. The V end lost 2 bases, the J end lost 6 bases, and 6 bases lay between the germline ends. Germline CDR1 and CDR2: KGHSH and LQKENI. As DNA, the CDR3 is TGTGCCAGCTCACCATCGGAGGATACGCAGTATTTT. It translates to CASSPSEDTQYF.